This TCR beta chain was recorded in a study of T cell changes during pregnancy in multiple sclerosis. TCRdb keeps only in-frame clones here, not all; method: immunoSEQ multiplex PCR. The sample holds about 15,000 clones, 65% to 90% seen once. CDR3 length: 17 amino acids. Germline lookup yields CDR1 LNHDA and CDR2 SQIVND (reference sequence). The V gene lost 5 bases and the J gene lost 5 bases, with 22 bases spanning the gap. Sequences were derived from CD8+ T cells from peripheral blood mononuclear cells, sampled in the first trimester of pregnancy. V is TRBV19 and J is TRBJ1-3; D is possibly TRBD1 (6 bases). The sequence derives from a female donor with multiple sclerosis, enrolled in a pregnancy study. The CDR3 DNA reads TGTGCCAGTAGTCCTGCTCCAGGGGACCCGAAGAGAAACACCATATATTTT. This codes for CASSPAPGDPKRNTIYF.